Reported below is one T cell receptor (beta chain). The antigen is undetermined. Germline loops: CDR1 KGHSH, CDR2 LQKENI. The CDR3 is 17 amino acids. After removal of 3 bases from V and 3 bases from J, the junction contained 7 bases not matched to a gene. Sequencing was performed with immunoSEQ multiplex PCR; in TCRdb, only in-frame clones are kept and a portion is missing. This repertoire shows tens of thousands of clones, around 90% found once; its top ten account for approximately 15%. This sample was taken from a study of T cells in localized non-small cell lung cancer. Overall study findings and caveats: The study linked higher blood T cell density to longer overall survival. Appearance in adjacent lung was seen for a median about 58 of the top 100 tumor clones. Sequencing covered just one tumor region, so heterogeneity cannot be ruled out. Maximal T cell clonality occurred in uninvolved adjacent lung, with tumor ranking below it.

This sequence joins TRBV18 and TRBJ2-2, with TRBD1 matching over 10 bases. This specimen consisted of PBMCs, obtained before any cancer treatment. The clonotype comes from a female donor with stage II lung adenocarcinoma. The CDR3 DNA reads TGTGCCAGCTCACCCCCCGGGACAGGGGTTTACACCGGGGAGCTGTTTTTT. Encoded protein: CASSPPGTGVYTGELFF.